The following is a TCR beta chain sequence with its context. Its antigen remains unknown. This sample is drawn from a study of T cells in Graves' hyperthyroidism and ophthalmopathy. Findings of the study overall: Most clonotypes expanded in the thyroid (above 0.001) were also present in blood. Ophthalmopathy was predicted by the model a median of approximately six months ahead of onset.

Regions amplified from RNA transcripts were the TCR beta CDR3 regions. A set of HTBI primers served as the primers for a first-round RT-PCR of the TCR CDR3. TCRdb redid the calling of the multiplex PCR reads with MiXCR, one entry per CDR3 protein. The top ten hold 44% of the sample, which has roughly 200,000 distinct CDR3 sequences, approximately 20% seen once. The TCR comes from a middle-aged man with Graves' hyperthyroidism. The sample taken for sequencing was blood.

Here the CDR3 reads CASSTTGILGTEAFF. CDR3 sequence (DNA): TGTGCCAGCAGTACGACAGGGATTTTGGGCACTGAAGCTTTCTTT. The chain links TRBV6-1 to TRBJ1-1, with 7 bases fitting TRBD1. There are 15 residues in the CDR3. Germline V gene lookup returns CDR1 MNHNS and CDR2 SASEGT. V was clipped by 5 bases and J by 4 bases; unmatched bases: 10.